The 20 T cell receptor beta chains presented below share a single source sample, sequenced in a study of T cell responses to AZD1222 COVID-19 vaccine. Sequencing used immunoSEQ multiplex PCR; TCRdb keeps in-frame clones, though not all of them. This sample has approximately 170,000 clones, with around 90% found just once. The sequenced sample was peripheral blood, obtained on day 0 of AZD1222 vaccination. These receptors were taken from an adult in good health.

This chain uses TRBV2 with TRBJ1-1; 7 bases match TRBD1. Losses at the gene ends were 1 base for V and 5 bases for J; bases not matched to a gene: 4. This CDR3 has 14 residues. The germline gives CDR1 SNHLY, CDR2 FYNNEI. The DNA for the CDR3 is TGTGCCAGCAGTGAAGAGACAGGGAGAACTGAAGCTTTCTTT. Its protein is CASSEETGRTEAFF.

The V call is TRBV7-9, the J call TRBJ1-4; no firm D call. The CDR3 consists of 15 residues. Germline V gene sequence: CDR1 SEHNR, CDR2 FQNEAQ (reference sequence). The V gene lost 0 bases and the J gene lost 8 bases, with 13 bases spanning the gap. The CDR3: CASSLAPQTYEKLFF. In nucleotides, the CDR3 is TGTGCCAGCAGCTTAGCGCCTCAGACCTACGAAAAACTGTTTTTT. Using reference TRBV7-9 and TRBJ1-4 for the parts outside the CDR3, the full variable domain is DTGVSQNPRHKITKRGQNVTFRCDPISEHNRLYWYRQTLGQGPEFLTYFQNEAQLEKSRLLSDRFSAERPKGSFSTLEIQRTEQGDSAMYLCASSLAPQTYEKLFFGSGTQLSVL.

J is TRBJ2-1 and V is TRBV6-5; no clear D. CDR1 is MNHEY and CDR2 is SVGAGI in the germline V gene. The CDR3 loop spans 11 amino acids. The V end was cut by 6 bases, the J end by 4 bases, with 4 bases between. CDR3 coding DNA: TGTGCCAGCAGGGATTACAATGAGCAGTTCTTC. Protein sequence: CASRDYNEQFF.

The chain links TRBV7-2 to TRBJ2-7, with a possible D match to TRBD1 (6 bases). Germline V gene data show CDR1 as SGHTA and CDR2 as FQGNSA. This CDR3 contains 14 residues. Trimming left V 0 bases short and J 2 bases short, with 8 bases between. The CDR3 region has the DNA TGTGCCAGCAGCTTAGCACGGGACACCTACGAGCAGTACTTC. It yields the protein CASSLARDTYEQYF.

V is TRBV28 and J is TRBJ2-6; no firm D call. V gave up 3 bases and J gave up 0 bases, with 6 bases separating them. Germline V gives CDR1 MDHEN, CDR2 SYDVKM. This CDR3 has 15 residues. CDR3 sequence: CASSFLVSGANVLTF. The DNA for the CDR3 is TGTGCCAGCAGTTTCCTAGTCTCTGGGGCCAACGTCCTGACTTTC.

This clone showed up just once. The V gene is TRBV28, the J gene TRBJ2-7; TRBD2 matches 7 bases. Losses at the gene ends were 5 bases for V and 3 bases for J; bases not matched to a gene: 10. This CDR3 region has 15 residues. Germline V lookup: CDR1 MDHEN, CDR2 SYDVKM. CDR3 sequence: CASSPAGTIFYEQYF. DNA for the CDR3: TGTGCCAGCAGTCCGGCCGGGACTATATTCTACGAGCAGTACTTC.

V and J are TRBV5-4 and TRBJ2-7, with 7 bases fitting TRBD1. The CDR3 loop spans 16 amino acids. From germline, CDR1 is SGHNT and CDR2 YYREEE (reference sequence). Trimming cost V 4 bases and J 3 bases; bases outside gene matches: 13. DNA of the CDR3: TGTGCCAGCAGCCCGACAGCCACACAGGGGTACTACGAGCAGTACTTC. This encodes CASSPTATQGYYEQYF.

The rearrangement uses TRBV28 and TRBJ1-5; D is possibly TRBD1 (5 bases). V dropped 6 bases and J dropped 0 bases, with 12 bases sitting between them. This CDR3 has 15 residues. CDR1 is MDHEN, CDR2 SYDVKM, per germline. The CDR3 DNA sequence: TGTGCCAGCAGCCCACGGGGGAATAGCAATCAGCCCCAGCATTTT. This translates into CASSPRGNSNQPQHF. The full variable domain, in which reference TRBV28 and TRBJ1-5 provide the parts outside the CDR3, is DVKVTQSSRYLVKRTGEKVFLECVQDMDHENMFWYRQDPGLGLRLIYFSYDVKMKEKGDIPEGYSVSREKKERFSLILESASTNQTSMYLCASSPRGNSNQPQHFGDGTRLSIL.

The V gene is TRBV10-2, the J gene TRBJ2-5; the D is unclear. Germline V gives CDR1 WSHSY, CDR2 SAAADI. The CDR3 loop spans 12 amino acids. Trimming took off 8 bases at V and 5 bases at J, with 12 bases between the two ends. CDR3 amino acids: CASSPQVETQYF. The CDR3 DNA follows: TGCGCCAGCTCCCCGCAGGTGGAGACCCAGTACTTC.

The chain employs TRBV3-1 (or the pseudogene TRBV3-2) and TRBJ1-2, with TRBD1 matching over 9 bases. This CDR3 is 18 amino acids long. Per germline, CDR1 LGHDT and CDR2 YNNKEL (reference sequence). Losses at the gene ends were 4 bases for V and 8 bases for J; bases not matched to a gene: 20. The CDR3 bases are TGTGCCAGCAGCCCTCCGGGACAGGGCTTGCAAGGGGCAAACGGCTACACCTTC. Its translation: CASSPPGQGLQGANGYTF.

The chain is built from TRBV19 and TRBJ2-3, with D perhaps TRBD1 (5 bases). V lost 1 base, J lost 5 bases, and 7 bases lay in between. Per the germline V gene, CDR1 is LNHDA and CDR2 is SQIVND (reference sequence). The CDR3 length is 13 residues. The CDR3 here is CASSIGGKDTQYF. DNA of the CDR3: TGTGCCAGTAGTATAGGGGGCAAAGATACGCAGTATTTT.

There are a few counts of this clone. This chain connects TRBV7-3 to TRBJ2-7, with 8 bases aligning to TRBD1. V trimming: 4 bases; J trimming: 0 bases; junction bases outside the gene matches: 5. CDR3 length equals 15 residues. Germline values: CDR1 SGHTA, CDR2 FQGTGA. The CDR3 loop reads CASSSRDRSSYEQYF. The CDR3 DNA sequence: TGTGCCAGCAGCTCCCGGGACAGGAGCTCCTACGAGCAGTACTTC.

This clone was seen only once. The chain links TRBV23-1 to TRBJ1-4; 10 bases are shared with TRBD1. TRBV23-1 is placed among ORFs of uncertain function. The junction had 12 bases not matched to a gene; V was cut back by 6 bases and J by 5 bases. This CDR3 has 17 residues. In nucleotides, the CDR3 is TGCGCCAGCAGCTTAGACAGGGGGCGGGTACAAAATGAAAAACTGTTTTTT. This sequence encodes CASSLDRGRVQNEKLFF.

The chain is built from TRBV11-2 and TRBJ2-4; 7 nucleotides match TRBD1. There are 14 residues in the CDR3. The germline V gene has CDR1 SGHAT and CDR2 FQNNGV. The ends lost 4 bases at V and 8 bases at J; junction bases unmatched: 8. The CDR3, as DNA: TGTGCCAGCAGCTCAAGACAGGGTGCAGACATTCAGTACTTC. This gives the protein CASSSRQGADIQYF.

This clone was counted a single time. V gene TRBV25-1 combines with J gene TRBJ2-7, with 9 bases that match TRBD1. Germline loops: CDR1 MGHDK, CDR2 SYGVNS. There are 14 residues in the CDR3. Unmatched junction bases numbered 7, after V lost 6 bases and J lost 4 bases. Written as DNA, the CDR3 is TGTGCCAGCAGACAAAGGACAGGGGAATACGAGCAGTACTTC. This gives the protein CASRQRTGEYEQYF.

The chain links TRBV7-8 to TRBJ2-1; a weak D match, TRBD2 (6 bases). Germline V gene data show CDR1 as SGHVS and CDR2 as FQNEAQ. CDR3 length: 17 residues. V was trimmed by 0 bases and J by 4 bases, leaving 16 bases between them. The CDR3, as DNA: TGTGCCAGCAGCTTAGCGCGTCTCGGGAGCCCATACAATGAGCAGTTCTTC. Translated, it gives CASSLARLGSPYNEQFF.

The rearrangement links TRBV29-1 to TRBJ1-5; 8 nucleotides match TRBD1. The V segment lost 8 bases and the J segment 7 bases; nucleotides outside the gene matches: 10. This CDR3 contains 13 residues. Germline V lookup: CDR1 SQVTM, CDR2 ANQGSEA. The CDR3 bases are TGCAGCATTAGGACAGGGATAGGACAGCCCCAGCATTTT. It specifies CSIRTGIGQPQHF. Supplemented by reference TRBV29-1 and TRBJ1-5, the full variable domain reads SAVISQKPSRDICQRGTSLTIQCQVDSQVTMMFWYRQQPGQSLTLIATANQGSEATYESGFVIDKFPISRPNLTFSTLTVSNMSPEDSSIYLCSIRTGIGQPQHFGDGTRLSIL.

The chain combines TRBV7-9 with TRBJ2-2; D call uncertain. The germline CDR1 and CDR2 sequences are SEHNR and FQNEAQ (reference sequence). Trimming cost V 5 bases and J 2 bases, with 3 bases left between them. The CDR3 consists of 12 residues. The CDR3 sequence is CASSPNTGELFF. The CDR3 DNA reads as TGTGCCAGCAGCCCAAACACCGGGGAGCTGTTTTTT.

The chain links TRBV27 to TRBJ2-3, with a possible D match to TRBD2 (6 bases). Germline assignment: CDR1 MNHEY and CDR2 SMNVEV (reference sequence). There are 17 residues in the CDR3. With 3 bases removed from V and 6 bases from J, the gap between germline ends came to 22 bases. CDR3 sequence (DNA): TGTGCCAGCAGTTTTAGGGCCCCTCTGGGGGGTCGCGATACGCAGTATTTT. Translating gives CASSFRAPLGGRDTQYF.

This clone came up a few times. The chain recombines TRBV3-1 (or the pseudogene TRBV3-2) with TRBJ1-3; no clear D. Per germline, CDR1 LGHDT and CDR2 YNNKEL (reference sequence). The CDR3 sequence is 15 residues long. Between the trimmed V and J ends, which lost 0 bases and 4 bases, there was a span of 10 bases. CDR3 in amino acids: CASSQERTPGNTIYF. The CDR3 DNA sequence: TGTGCCAGCAGCCAAGAGCGGACCCCGGGAAACACCATATATTTT.